This paragraph reports one T cell receptor beta chain. Deep level was the assay's run setting. Data came from immunoSEQ multiplex PCR; TCRdb stores just in-frame clones and leaves some out. The sample contains about 380,000 clones, 90% to 97% of which appear only once. This specimen belongs to a study of shared clonotypes between healthy human individuals. Pooled CD45RO+ cells and CCR7-negative CD45RA+ TemRA cells made up CD8 memory. The source is a man aged 25-45 years in good health. Material: memory CD8+ T cells sorted from blood. Regarding subset: CD45RO+ cells pooled with CCR7-negative TemRA cells.

The CDR3 sequence is CARGGRSIGQETQYF. Written as DNA, the CDR3 is TGTGCCAGGGGAGGACGGTCGATCGGCCAAGAGACCCAGTACTTC. V and J are TRBV2 and TRBJ2-5; D possibly corresponds to TRBD2 (6 bases). Per germline, CDR1 SNHLY and CDR2 FYNNEI. With 9 bases removed from V and 1 base from J, the gap between germline ends came to 18 bases. The CDR3 extends over 15 amino acids.